Sequencing of this TCR beta chain was carried out in a study of T cells in Graves' hyperthyroidism and ophthalmopathy. Amplified regions were TCR beta CDR3 sequences from RNA transcripts. TCR CDR3 regions were first amplified by RT-PCR with HTBI primers. MiXCR, run by TCRdb on the multiplex PCR reads, gives a single entry per CDR3 protein. The repertoire consists of roughly 740,000 distinct CDR3 sequences, with about a sixth occurring once and the leading ten covering 8.4%. This CDR3 region has 14 residues. V dropped 4 bases and J dropped 2 bases, with 11 bases sitting between them. The germline gives CDR1 SGHKS, CDR2 YYEKEE (reference sequence). This clonotype was detected many times.

The TCR comes from a man aged 18-30 years with Graves' hyperthyroidism. This chain connects TRBV5-5 to TRBJ2-3; D is uncertain. Specimen: blood. The CDR3 DNA reads as TGTGCCAGCAGCCTCGGTCGCTACACAGATACGCAGTATTTT. It encodes CASSLGRYTDTQYF.